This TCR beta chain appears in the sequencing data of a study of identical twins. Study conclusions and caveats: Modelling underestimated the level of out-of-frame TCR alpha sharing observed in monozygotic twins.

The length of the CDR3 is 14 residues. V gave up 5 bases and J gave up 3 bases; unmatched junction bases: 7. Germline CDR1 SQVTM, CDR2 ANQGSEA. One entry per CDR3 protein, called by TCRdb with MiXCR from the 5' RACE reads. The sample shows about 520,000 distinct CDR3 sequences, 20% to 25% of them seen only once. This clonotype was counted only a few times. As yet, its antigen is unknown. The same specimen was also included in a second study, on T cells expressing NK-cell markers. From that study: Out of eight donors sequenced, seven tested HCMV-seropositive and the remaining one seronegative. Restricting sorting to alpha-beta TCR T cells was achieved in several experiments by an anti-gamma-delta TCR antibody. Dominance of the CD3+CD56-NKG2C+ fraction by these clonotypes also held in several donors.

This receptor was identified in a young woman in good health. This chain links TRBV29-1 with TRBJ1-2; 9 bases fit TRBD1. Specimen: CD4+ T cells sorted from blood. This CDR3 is CSVLQGATYYGYTF. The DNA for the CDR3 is TGCAGCGTTCTACAGGGGGCCACATACTATGGCTACACCTTC. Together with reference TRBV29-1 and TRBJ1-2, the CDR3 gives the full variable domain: SAVISQKPSRDICQRGTSLTIQCQVDSQVTMMFWYRQQPGQSLTLIATANQGSEATYESGFVIDKFPISRPNLTFSTLTVSNMSPEDSSIYLCSVLQGATYYGYTFGSGTRLTVV.